This is a list of T cell receptor beta chains from one sample in a study of blood T cell repertoires in COVID-19. Data came from immunoSEQ multiplex PCR; TCRdb stores just in-frame clones and leaves some out. This sample has roughly 150,000 clones; about four fifths occur once, and the top ten carry 2% to 2.5%. The specimen was peripheral blood. The receptors shown here come from a woman older than 75 with acute or convalescent COVID-19. Both conserved end residues are trimmed from each CDR3.

V: TRBV5-4
J: TRBJ2-1
CDR3: ASSSRQGKYNEQF

V: TRBV7-2
J: TRBJ1-1
CDR3: ASSLGFTGNTEAF

V: TRBV19
J: TRBJ1-1
CDR3: ASRVLGTNTEAF

V: TRBV19
J: TRBJ1-5
CDR3: ATQDRVNQPQH

V: TRBV5-4
J: TRBJ2-1
CDR3: ASSEGAGGPYNEQF

V: TRBV12-3/TRBV12-4
J: TRBJ1-5
CDR3: ASSPQVNQPQH

V: TRBV19
J: TRBJ2-7
CDR3: ASSWTGGGHEQY

V: TRBV6-6
J: TRBJ1-6
CDR3: ASSRTQGALNSPLH

V: TRBV7-2
J: TRBJ2-3
CDR3: ASSPSGGAPDTQY

V: TRBV28
J: TRBJ1-5
CDR3: ASATGNQPQH

V: TRBV28
J: TRBJ1-1
CDR3: ASSAGGRWSTEAF

V: TRBV14
J: TRBJ1-1
CDR3: ASSNVRDSEAF

V: TRBV28
J: TRBJ1-5
CDR3: ASSPPGGLSQPQH

V: TRBV5-1
J: TRBJ1-4
CDR3: ASSPRDRGTANEKLF

V: TRBV5-1
J: TRBJ2-7
CDR3: ASSLALAGKVDEQY

V: TRBV11-3
J: TRBJ2-3
CDR3: ASSAGLSTDTQY